This TCR beta chain was recovered during a study of a mutant IDH1 vaccine in newly diagnosed glioma. Concerning this clone itself: What it binds is not known.

TCRdb's copy holds only in-frame clones and misses some; the assay was immunoSEQ multiplex PCR. Among just over 65,000 clones listed, around 82% were seen once. Time point meaning: week 35, safety follow-up. In the vaccine, a single dose held 300 ug of the mutant IDH1 20-mer peptide, along with topical imiquimod. This CDR3 has 14 amino acids. Germline V gene data show CDR1 as GTSNPN and CDR2 as SVGIG (reference sequence). V dropped 0 bases and J dropped 2 bases, with 8 bases sitting between them. The receptor was isolated from a man aged 18-30 years with glioma. The gene calls are TRBV30 and TRBJ1-3; D is possibly TRBD1 (6 bases). Sequenced here: PBMCs, sampled from a glioma patient whose treatment included an IDH1 peptide vaccine. CDR3: CAWSVKGAGNTIYF. CDR3 nucleotide sequence: TGTGCCTGGAGTGTAAAGGGGGCTGGAAACACCATATATTTT.